A single sample gave rise to the 31 T cell receptor beta chains below, sequenced in a study of shared clonotypes between healthy human individuals. TCRdb's table, derived via immunoSEQ multiplex PCR, lists solely in-frame clones and lacks some. Seen here are about 680,000 clones, around 90% observed once, and the top ten hold 24%. As defined, naive CD8 cells were CD45RO-negative and positively selected for CCR7, with terminally differentiated effector memory CD45RA+ cells excluded. The sequenced material came from naive CD8+ T cells sorted from blood. These receptors were collected from a man aged 25-45 years in good health.

The gene calls are TRBV2 and TRBJ1-2; D may be TRBD1 (5 bases). The CDR3 consists of 13 residues. Germline CDR1 SNHLY, CDR2 FYNNEI. V was shortened by 2 bases and J by 3 bases, with 7 bases between the two germline ends. As DNA, the CDR3 is TGTGCCAGCAGTGAACAGGGATACTATGGCTACACCTTC. Protein: CASSEQGYYGYTF.

V gene TRBV7-3 combines with J gene TRBJ2-1; 8 bases line up with TRBD2. Trimming cost V 5 bases and J 9 bases; bases outside gene matches: 21. This CDR3 spans 18 amino acids. CDR1 is SGHTA and CDR2 is FQGTGA in the germline V gene. The CDR3 sequence is CASSPVWGGTSIGLEQFF. CDR3 coding DNA: TGTGCCAGCAGCCCCGTGTGGGGCGGGACTAGTATTGGCCTTGAGCAGTTCTTC.

V is TRBV7-2 and J is TRBJ2-7, with 8 bases identical to TRBD1. Per germline, CDR1 SGHTA and CDR2 FQGNSA. Trimming removed 4 bases from V and 2 bases from J; junction bases left unmatched: 4. The CDR3 is 14 residues long. As DNA, the CDR3 is TGTGCCAGCAGCTACCTGACAGGGGCCTACGAGCAGTACTTC. Its translation is CASSYLTGAYEQYF.

The chain recombines TRBV2 with TRBJ2-1; TRBD1 might be the D (6 bases). The germline CDR1 and CDR2 sequences are SNHLY and FYNNEI. V lost 11 bases to trimming and J lost 4 bases, with 15 bases between them. The CDR3 runs 13 residues. For the CDR3, the DNA is TGTGCCGGAACAGGGAAATCGTACAATGAGCAGTTCTTC. Translating gives CAGTGKSYNEQFF. Full variable domain (rest looked up from reference TRBV2 and TRBJ2-1): EPEVTQTPSHQVTQMGQEVILRCVPISNHLYFYWYRQILGQKVEFLVSFYNNEISEKSEIFDDQFSVERPDGSNFTLKIRSTKLEDSAMYFCAGTGKSYNEQFFGPGTRLTVL.

The chain links TRBV2 to TRBJ2-3, with D possibly being TRBD2 (6 bases). Between the trimmed V and J ends, which lost 1 base and 3 bases, there was a span of 11 bases. The CDR3 loop spans 15 amino acids. Germline V gene data show CDR1 as SNHLY and CDR2 as FYNNEI. CDR3 DNA: TGTGCCAGCAGTGAAGGACAGCGGGTTACAGATACGCAGTATTTT. The encoded protein is CASSEGQRVTDTQYF.

This clone was counted a single time. The V gene is TRBV7-9, the J gene TRBJ2-3; 9 nucleotides agree with TRBD2. The CDR3 spans 16 residues. V lost 1 base to trimming and J lost 1 base; unmatched junction nucleotides: 3. Germline V lookup: CDR1 SEHNR, CDR2 FQNEAQ (reference sequence). CDR3 protein: CASSLVIAGGTDTQYF. In nucleotides, the CDR3 is TGTGCCAGCAGCTTAGTTATAGCGGGAGGCACAGATACGCAGTATTTT.

This clone was counted only a few times. The identical CDR3 is also encoded by other nucleotide sequences in the sample. V and J are TRBV7-9 and TRBJ2-5; D gene unclear. CDR1 and CDR2 (germline): SEHNR, FQNEAQ (reference sequence). This CDR3 is 10 amino acids long. The V end was cut by 5 bases, the J end by 3 bases, with 1 base between. The CDR3 is CASSKETQYF. The CDR3 nucleotides read TGTGCCAGCAGCAAAGAGACCCAGTACTTC.

The rearrangement links TRBV4-1 to TRBJ2-7; 7 positions agree with TRBD1. Trimming at V came to 3 bases and at J to 2 bases, leaving 10 bases not matched to a gene. Germline CDR1 MGHRA, CDR2 YSYEKL. CDR3 length: 16 amino acids. This CDR3 reads CASSQAQRTGAYEQYF. DNA for the CDR3: TGCGCCAGCAGCCAGGCCCAGAGGACAGGAGCCTACGAGCAGTACTTC.

This clone was seen a single time. The rearrangement uses TRBV27 and TRBJ2-3; tentative D call: TRBD1 (6 bases). The CDR3 length is 14 residues. Per germline, CDR1 MNHEY and CDR2 SMNVEV (reference sequence). The V gene lost 2 bases and the J gene lost 4 bases, with 10 bases spanning the gap. The CDR3 spells CASSLVGASDTQYF. The DNA for the CDR3 is TGTGCCAGCAGTTTAGTGGGGGCATCAGATACGCAGTATTTT.

This chain joins TRBV14 and TRBJ1-2; D call uncertain. The germline CDR1 and CDR2 sequences are SGHDN and FVKESK. Trimming shortened V by 1 base and J by 10 bases, and 10 bases separated the two germline ends. CDR3 length: 12 amino acids. For the CDR3, the DNA is TGTGCCAGCAGCCAAGGGCTGTTGGACTACACCTTC. Translating it yields CASSQGLLDYTF.

In DNA, the CDR3 is TGCGCCAGCAGCCAAGATGGACAGGGCAAAAACATTCAGTACTTC. Protein: CASSQDGQGKNIQYF. V and J are TRBV4-3 and TRBJ2-4, with 8 bases that match TRBD1. The CDR3 sequence is 15 residues long. J was trimmed by 3 bases and V by 0 bases; bases with no gene match: 1. Germline lookup yields CDR1 LGHNA and CDR2 YSLEER.

The V and J genes are TRBV9 and TRBJ2-1; TRBD2 matches 7 bases. Trimming at V came to 1 base and at J to 15 bases, leaving 13 bases not matched to a gene. The CDR3 covers 14 residues. Per the germline V gene, CDR1 is SGDLS and CDR2 is YYNGEE. CDR3 protein: CASSVNGGSSEGFF. CDR3 bases: TGTGCCAGCAGCGTAAACGGCGGGAGTTCGGAGGGGTTCTTC.

The gene calls are TRBV10-2 and TRBJ2-7; 11 bases match TRBD2. V trimming: 4 bases; J trimming: 3 bases; junction bases outside the gene matches: 2. Germline-derived CDR1 and CDR2 are WSHSY and SAAADI. CDR3 length: 14 residues. CDR3 sequence (DNA): TGCGCCAGCAGTGTGGGACTAGCGGACTACGAGCAGTACTTC. Translation: CASSVGLADYEQYF.

The chain employs TRBV7-3 and TRBJ2-1; TRBD2 aligns across 10 bases. J was trimmed by 5 bases and V by 4 bases; bases with no gene match: 5. Germline CDR1 and CDR2: SGHTA and FQGTGA. CDR3 size: 15 residues. As DNA, the CDR3 is TGTGCCAGCAGCTCCGGGACTAGCGCCCACAATGAGCAGTTCTTC. Amino acids: CASSSGTSAHNEQFF.

The rearrangement joins TRBV28 to TRBJ1-3; D remains unclear. This CDR3 is 14 amino acids long. Trimming took 1 base from V and 0 from J, leaving 4 bases between them. Germline V gene lookup returns CDR1 MDHEN and CDR2 SYDVKM. CDR3: CASSLFPSGNTIYF. In DNA form, the CDR3 reads TGTGCCAGCAGTTTATTTCCCTCTGGAAACACCATATATTTT.

The chain links TRBV27 to TRBJ2-1; 7 nucleotides align to TRBD1. Germline loops: CDR1 MNHEY, CDR2 SMNVEV (reference sequence). Unmatched junction bases numbered 7, after V lost 4 bases and J lost 7 bases. The CDR3 has 14 residues. DNA of the CDR3: TGTGCCAGCAGTTCTACGACAGGGCGGAATGAGCAGTTCTTC. Amino acids: CASSSTTGRNEQFF.

As concerns this clone: This sample includes further DNA sequences coding for the same CDR3. V gene TRBV7-9 combines with J gene TRBJ2-7, with D unclear. CDR1 and CDR2 from the germline V gene are SEHNR and FQNEAQ (reference sequence). The CDR3 is 12 residues long. V was pared by 3 bases and J by 1 base, with 4 bases between. This chain's CDR3 is CASSLRSYEQYF. The CDR3 region has the DNA TGTGCCAGCAGCTTGAGATCCTACGAGCAGTACTTC.

This clone has only one observation. The chain combines TRBV19 with TRBJ2-7; 7 positions agree with TRBD2. The CDR3 has 13 amino acids. V trimming: 5 bases; J trimming: 2 bases; junction bases outside the gene matches: 3. From germline, CDR1 is LNHDA and CDR2 SQIVND (reference sequence). In DNA form, the CDR3 reads TGTGCCAGTAGTTTCGGACTAGCCTACGAGCAGTACTTC. Amino acids: CASSFGLAYEQYF.

Remarks on this clone: The same CDR3 also results from other DNA sequences found in this sample. This chain uses TRBV30 with TRBJ2-7, with 9 bases identical to TRBD1. The CDR3 loop spans 13 amino acids. Germline V lookup: CDR1 GTSNPN, CDR2 SVGIG (reference sequence). V lost 0 bases to trimming and J lost 3 bases; unmatched junction nucleotides: 0. CDR3 region: CAWSVGQGYEQYF. The CDR3 bases are TGTGCCTGGAGTGTGGGACAGGGCTACGAGCAGTACTTC.

The chain couples TRBV4-1 to TRBJ2-7, with D possibly TRBD2 on 6 matching bases. CDR3 size: 14 residues. Trimming removed 5 bases at V and 3 bases at J, with 14 bases between. The germline V gene encodes CDR1 MGHRA and CDR2 YSYEKL. CDR3 DNA: TGCGCCAGCAGCGCTGTCGGGAGACACTACGAGCAGTACTTC. It yields the protein CASSAVGRHYEQYF.

The genes are TRBV27 and TRBJ2-1, with D possibly matching TRBD1 (6 bases). Germline-derived CDR1 and CDR2 are MNHEY and SMNVEV (reference sequence). The CDR3 consists of 15 residues. The germline V and J ends were trimmed by 5 bases and 5 bases, with 16 bases remaining between them. CDR3 residues: CASSQQGRGDNEQFF. DNA of the CDR3: TGTGCCAGCAGTCAACAGGGTCGGGGCGACAATGAGCAGTTCTTC.

This chain uses TRBV27 with TRBJ1-2, with D unclear. V dropped 3 bases and J dropped 8 bases, with 25 bases sitting between them. Per germline, CDR1 MNHEY and CDR2 SMNVEV (reference sequence). This CDR3 region has 17 residues. CDR3 sequence: CASSFITAVNSEDGYTF. DNA for the CDR3: TGTGCCAGCAGTTTTATAACTGCTGTTAACTCCGAGGACGGCTACACCTTC.

The genes are TRBV6-5 and TRBJ2-1, with 9 nucleotides matching TRBD2. Germline trimming cut 2 bases from V and 5 bases from J; bases unmatched to any gene: 4. The germline V gene has CDR1 MNHEY and CDR2 SVGAGI. The CDR3 covers 15 residues. CDR3 residues: CASSYRREGHNEQFF. The CDR3 DNA reads as TGTGCCAGCAGTTACAGGCGGGAGGGACACAATGAGCAGTTCTTC.

This clone was picked up one time. The genes are TRBV5-4 and TRBJ2-7; 14 nucleotides agree with TRBD2. Germline CDR1 is SGHNT and CDR2 is YYREEE (reference sequence). This CDR3 contains 17 residues. The V gene end was trimmed by 4 bases and the J gene end by 6 bases; junction bases not matched to a gene: 12. The CDR3 nucleotides read TGTGCCAGCAGCGGAGGGGGGACTAGCGGGAGTCCATCCGAGCAGTACTTC. Protein sequence: CASSGGGTSGSPSEQYF.

The chain links TRBV10-3 to TRBJ2-1; D unclear. CDR3 size: 12 residues. Germline V gene sequence: CDR1 ENHRY, CDR2 SYGVKD. The V and J ends lost 3 bases and 9 bases respectively, with 9 bases between them. DNA of the CDR3: TGTGCCATCAGTGACCATTGGAGTGAGCAGTTCTTC. Its translation: CAISDHWSEQFF.

The V gene is TRBV9, the J gene TRBJ2-1; 10 nucleotides agree with TRBD2. J was trimmed by 5 bases and V by 0 bases; bases with no gene match: 5. CDR3 size: 16 residues. Looked up from germline, CDR1 is SGDLS and CDR2 is YYNGEE. CDR3 sequence reads: CASSVEKREGNNEQFF. In nucleotides, the CDR3 is TGTGCCAGCAGCGTAGAGAAGCGGGAGGGTAACAATGAGCAGTTCTTC.

V and J are TRBV9 and TRBJ2-2, with a weak D call TRBD1 (5 bases). The germline gives CDR1 SGDLS, CDR2 YYNGEE. V lost 0 bases to trimming and J lost 4 bases, with 7 bases between them. The CDR3 totals 14 residues. CDR3 sequence reads: CASSVDQGTGELFF. CDR3 nucleotide sequence: TGTGCCAGCAGCGTAGATCAGGGCACCGGGGAGCTGTTTTTT. The entire variable domain, with the rest obtained from reference TRBV9 and TRBJ2-2, is as follows: DSGVTQTPKHLITATGQRVTLRCSPRSGDLSVYWYQQSLDQGLQFLIQYYNGEERAKGNILERFSAQQFPDLHSELNLSSLELGDSALYFCASSVDQGTGELFFGEGSRLTVL.

The chain uses TRBV27 and TRBJ2-7; TRBD2 matches at 9 bases. This CDR3 region has 15 residues. The germline gives CDR1 MNHEY, CDR2 SMNVEV (reference sequence). Germline trimming cut 3 bases from V and 2 bases from J; bases unmatched to any gene: 5. CDR3 sequence reads: CASSFVTSGTYEQYF. The CDR3 DNA is TGTGCCAGCAGTTTCGTGACTAGCGGAACCTACGAGCAGTACTTC.

A note on this clone: The same CDR3 also results from other DNA sequences found in this sample. The chain recombines TRBV6-5 with TRBJ2-1; D gene uncertain. Trimming stripped 0 bases from V and 4 bases from J, with 4 bases between. This CDR3 spans 13 amino acids. Per the germline V gene, CDR1 is MNHEY and CDR2 is SVGAGI. The CDR3 reads CASSYSRYNEQFF. The DNA for the CDR3 is TGTGCCAGCAGTTACTCGAGATACAATGAGCAGTTCTTC.

Remarks on this clone: One junction end disagrees with the germline gene, perhaps due to a read error. The chain has TRBV11-2 and TRBJ2-7, with D tentatively TRBD1 (6 bases). This CDR3 has 12 amino acids. CDR1 is SGHAT and CDR2 is FQNNGV in the germline V gene. The CDR3 reads CASSLEYRERNF. CDR3 sequence (DNA): TGTGCCAGCAGCTTAGAGTACAGGGAGAGGAACTTC.

This chain joins TRBV9 and TRBJ1-2; maybe TRBD1 (6 bases). Looked up from germline, CDR1 is SGDLS and CDR2 is YYNGEE. V lost 4 bases, J lost 4 bases, and 17 bases lay in between. The CDR3 totals 15 residues. CDR3 coding DNA: TGTGCCAGCAGCCTGGGGGGGAGGACAGCCTATGGCTACACCTTC. It codes for CASSLGGRTAYGYTF.